These 11 T cell receptor beta chains came from one sample sequenced in a study of cytomegalovirus exposure and HLA in healthy donors. The primer mix had 60 Vbeta and 13 Jbeta primers. Sequencing used immunoSEQ multiplex PCR; TCRdb keeps in-frame clones, though not all of them. Altogether roughly 130,000 clones are present, around 80% being singletons, with the ten largest covering around 3%. Sequencing used PBMCs. These receptors came from a woman between 18 and 29 years old in good health and CMV-seropositive.

The chain combines TRBV5-4 with TRBJ2-1; 10 bases line up with TRBD1. The germline V gene encodes CDR1 SGHNT and CDR2 YYREEE (reference sequence). J was trimmed by 8 bases and V by 4 bases; bases with no gene match: 12. The CDR3 loop spans 16 amino acids. The CDR3: CASSRDRDRGGHEQFF. CDR3 nucleotides: TGTGCCAGCAGCCGCGACCGGGACAGGGGAGGGCATGAGCAGTTCTTC.

Only one count was recorded for this clone. This chain uses TRBV6-1 with TRBJ2-1, with D possibly TRBD1 on 6 matching bases. V shed 4 bases and J shed 9 bases, with 16 bases lying between them. This CDR3 has 14 amino acids. CDR1 is MNHNS and CDR2 is SASEGT in the germline V gene. The CDR3 here is CASSGSRKGGEQFF. The CDR3 DNA is TGTGCCAGCAGTGGAAGTAGAAAAGGGGGTGAGCAGTTCTTC.

J is TRBJ2-7 and V is TRBV7-9, with 7 positions matching TRBD2. The CDR3 sequence is 12 residues long. Trimming removed 8 bases from V and 5 bases from J; junction bases left unmatched: 6. CDR1 and CDR2 from the germline V gene are SEHNR and FQNEAQ (reference sequence). This chain's CDR3 is CASGSGANEQYF. The CDR3 DNA reads TGTGCCAGCGGCAGCGGGGCTAACGAGCAGTACTTC.

A few counts support this clone. The chain recombines TRBV18 with TRBJ2-1; no reliable D call. This CDR3 is built from 14 residues. V shed 3 bases and J shed 1 base, with 7 bases lying between them. The germline CDR1 and CDR2 sequences are KGHSH and LQKENI. CDR3 protein: CASSPEKSYNEQFF. Here the CDR3 DNA reads TGTGCCAGCTCACCGGAGAAGTCCTACAATGAGCAGTTCTTC.

The chain employs TRBV10-3 and TRBJ1-1; a weak D match, TRBD1 (6 bases). Germline V gives CDR1 ENHRY, CDR2 SYGVKD. This CDR3 comprises 12 residues. The V end was cut by 11 bases, the J end by 0 bases, with 10 bases between. This CDR3 reads CAGAGVNTEAFF. In DNA form, the CDR3 reads TGTGCCGGAGCAGGGGTGAACACTGAAGCTTTCTTT.

The rearrangement uses TRBV6-5 and TRBJ2-7; TRBD2 is a possible D gene (6 bases). V was pared by 5 bases and J by 4 bases, with 12 bases between. Germline CDR1 is MNHEY and CDR2 is SVGAGI. This CDR3 region has 13 residues. The CDR3 region is CASSRLGLYEQYF. As DNA, the CDR3 is TGTGCCAGCAGTAGACTAGGATTGTACGAGCAGTACTTC.

CDR3 sequence: CASSLAYGTRGDEQYF. In DNA form, the CDR3 reads TGCGCCAGCAGCTTGGCATATGGTACACGGGGTGACGAGCAGTACTTC. This rearrangement joins TRBV5-1 to TRBJ2-7, with D possibly being TRBD2 (5 bases). The V end was cut by 0 bases, the J end by 5 bases, with 18 bases between. Germline V gene sequence: CDR1 SGHRS, CDR2 YFSETQ. This CDR3 comprises 16 residues.

The chain joins TRBV5-4 to TRBJ2-5, with TRBD1 matching over 8 bases. The CDR3 covers 15 residues. V lost 4 bases and J lost 3; bases outside the gene matches: 8. CDR1 is SGHNT, CDR2 YYREEE, per germline (reference sequence). The DNA for the CDR3 is TGTGCCAGCAGCCCAGCGACAGGGGCAAAAGAGACCCAGTACTTC. It codes for CASSPATGAKETQYF.

The V gene is TRBV5-4, the J gene TRBJ1-4; 10 bases map to TRBD1. Germline assignment: CDR1 SGHNT and CDR2 YYREEE (reference sequence). V dropped 3 bases and J dropped 0; count of bases not matched to a gene: 5. The CDR3 runs 17 residues. DNA for the CDR3: TGTGCCAGCAGCTCGGGACAGGGGCTTCCAACTAATGAAAAACTGTTTTTT. The encoded protein is CASSSGQGLPTNEKLFF.

The chain links TRBV27 to TRBJ1-1; 9 nucleotides line up with TRBD1. This CDR3 is built from 12 residues. Germline CDR1 reads MNHEY; CDR2 reads SMNVEV (reference sequence). Germline trimming cut 8 bases from V and 6 bases from J; bases unmatched to any gene: 4. DNA of the CDR3: TGTGCCAGCCGCGGGGACAGGGCTGAAGCTTTCTTT. It yields the protein CASRGDRAEAFF.

This chain uses TRBV5-1 with TRBJ2-5; D gene unclear. CDR1 SGHRS and CDR2 YFSETQ come from the germline V gene. The CDR3 extends over 13 amino acids. The V and J ends lost 0 bases and 6 bases respectively, with 9 bases between them. The chain's CDR3 is CASSLDSIQTQYF. CDR3 coding DNA: TGCGCCAGCAGCTTGGATAGCATTCAGACCCAGTACTTC.